One sample yielded the 23 T cell receptor beta chains listed below, sequenced in a study of cytomegalovirus exposure and HLA in healthy donors. 13 Jbeta primers and 60 Vbeta primers were used for the PCR. The assay was immunoSEQ multiplex PCR, and TCRdb's table has in-frame clones only and misses some. The data show about 120,000 clones, 77% seen once. Material: PBMCs. Every receptor here comes from a man in his forties in good health and CMV-seropositive.

V usage is TRBV6-5 and J usage is TRBJ2-7; the D gene is possibly TRBD2 (6 bases). Trimming shortened V by 4 bases and J by 5 bases, and 18 bases separated the two germline ends. The CDR3 has 15 amino acids. The germline gives CDR1 MNHEY, CDR2 SVGAGI. CDR3 region: CASSSPREAGHEQYF. The DNA for the CDR3 is TGTGCCAGCAGTTCCCCCCGGGAAGCGGGTCACGAGCAGTACTTC.

In nucleotides, the CDR3 is TGTGCCAGCAGCTTAGGGGATAATTCACCCCTCCACTTT. Translation: CASSLGDNSPLHF. The gene calls are TRBV5-5 and TRBJ1-6; possible D gene TRBD1, 5 bases. The CDR3 runs to 13 residues. V was trimmed by 2 bases and J by 5 bases, leaving 5 bases between them. Germline-derived CDR1 and CDR2 are SGHKS and YYEKEE (reference sequence).

This clone has a handful of counts. The chain links TRBV4-3 to TRBJ2-5, with 7 bases aligning to TRBD1. Germline-derived CDR1 and CDR2 are LGHNA and YSLEER. The V segment lost 0 bases and the J segment 5 bases; nucleotides outside the gene matches: 6. This CDR3 comprises 15 residues. The CDR3 DNA follows: TGCGCCAGCAGCCAAGATCGAGACAGGGTCGAGACCCAGTACTTC. It yields the protein CASSQDRDRVETQYF.

V and J are TRBV27 and TRBJ1-5; D may be TRBD1 (5 bases). Germline assignment: CDR1 MNHEY and CDR2 SMNVEV (reference sequence). Between the trimmed V and J ends, which lost 1 base and 4 bases, there was a span of 11 bases. The CDR3 has 15 residues. For the CDR3, the DNA is TGTGCCAGCAGTTTATGGCTGGGGGGGAATCAGCCCCAGCATTTT. This codes for CASSLWLGGNQPQHF.

CDR3 sequence: CASSSPGTGGTQYF. CDR3 nucleotide sequence: TGTGCCAGCAGCTCTCCCGGGACAGGAGGAACCCAGTACTTC. The rearrangement joins TRBV7-2 to TRBJ2-5, with 8 bases aligning to TRBD1. Germline loops: CDR1 SGHTA, CDR2 FQGNSA. The CDR3 contains 14 residues. V was clipped by 4 bases and J by 8 bases; unmatched bases: 9.

This chain connects TRBV19 to TRBJ2-2; D perhaps matches TRBD1 (6 bases). Germline V gene lookup returns CDR1 LNHDA and CDR2 SQIVND (reference sequence). V lost 5 bases and J lost 0, with 10 bases in between. The CDR3 sequence is 15 residues long. Here the CDR3 reads CASSVRQANTGELFF. The CDR3 DNA is TGTGCCAGTAGTGTTCGACAGGCGAACACCGGGGAGCTGTTTTTT.

This clone was observed a few times. Germline is not matched at one junction end, which may reflect a read error. The V and J genes are TRBV7-9 and TRBJ2-5; maybe TRBD1 (5 bases). In germline, CDR1 is SEHNR, CDR2 FQNEAQ (reference sequence). CDR3 length: 11 residues. CDR3 amino acids: CSSSTGATQYF. The DNA for the CDR3 is TGTTCCAGCAGCACTGGGGCCACCCAGTACTTC.

The rearrangement links TRBV5-1 to TRBJ1-6; a possible D gene is TRBD1 (5 bases). V was pared by 5 bases and J by 5 bases, with 20 bases between. The CDR3 is 17 residues long. Germline V gene lookup returns CDR1 SGHRS and CDR2 YFSETQ. This chain's CDR3 is CASRARESSGDNSPLHF. The CDR3 bases are TGCGCCAGCAGGGCCCGGGAGAGTTCGGGGGATAATTCACCCCTCCACTTT.

This clone was counted once. The chain employs TRBV6-1 and TRBJ1-4; 12 positions match TRBD1. CDR3 length equals 13 residues. Germline V gives CDR1 MNHNS, CDR2 SASEGT. Unmatched junction bases numbered 2, after V lost 7 bases and J lost 8 bases. The CDR3 nucleotides read TGTGCCAGCACCGGGACAGGGGGCGAAAAACTGTTTTTT. Its translation: CASTGTGGEKLFF.

V is TRBV11-2 and J is TRBJ1-2, with 7 bases identical to TRBD1. V was pared by 5 bases and J by 4 bases, with 4 bases of the junction left unmatched. CDR3 size: 13 residues. Germline lookup yields CDR1 SGHAT and CDR2 FQNNGV. The CDR3 loop is CASSRTGSYGYTF. CDR3 sequence (DNA): TGTGCCAGCAGCCGGACAGGCTCCTATGGCTACACCTTC. Based on the CDR3 plus reference TRBV11-2 and TRBJ1-2, the full variable domain is EAGVAQSPRYKIIEKRQSVAFWCNPISGHATLYWYQQILGQGPKLLIQFQNNGVVDDSQLPKDRFSAERLKGVDSTLKIQPAKLEDSAVYLCASSRTGSYGYTFGSGTRLTVV.

The chain recombines TRBV2 with TRBJ1-4; D not resolved. There are 12 residues in the CDR3. V gave up 6 bases and J gave up 3 bases, with 5 bases separating them. The germline CDR1 and CDR2 sequences are SNHLY and FYNNEI. The CDR3, as DNA: TGTGCCAGCAGGAGGGCTAATGAAAAACTGTTTTTT. Residues: CASRRANEKLFF.

This chain joins TRBV2 and TRBJ1-4, with a possible D match to TRBD1 (6 bases). V shed 8 bases and J shed 0 bases, with 13 bases lying between them. From germline, CDR1 is SNHLY and CDR2 FYNNEI. The CDR3 extends over 15 amino acids. DNA of the CDR3: TGTGCCAGCGAGACAGGCTATGCAACTAATGAAAAACTGTTTTTT. Protein sequence: CASETGYATNEKLFF.

The rearrangement uses TRBV19 and TRBJ1-1, with 7 bases matching TRBD1. The CDR3 extends over 15 amino acids. Trimming cost V 5 bases and J 3 bases; bases outside gene matches: 9. Per the germline V gene, CDR1 is LNHDA and CDR2 is SQIVND (reference sequence). The CDR3 region has the DNA TGTGCCAGTAGTGGGGGATCAACAGGGGACACTGAAGCTTTCTTT. As protein: CASSGGSTGDTEAFF.

The chain joins TRBV27 to TRBJ1-2; tentative D call: TRBD1 (6 bases). Germline lookup yields CDR1 MNHEY and CDR2 SMNVEV (reference sequence). Trimming pared 6 bases from V and 4 bases from J, leaving 6 bases between. The CDR3 has 11 amino acids. CDR3 residues: CASRGAYGYTF. CDR3 coding DNA: TGTGCCAGCAGGGGGGCCTATGGCTACACCTTC.

The CDR3 loop reads CASSYSTSGGYEQYF. The CDR3 DNA follows: TGTGCCAGCAGTTACTCGACTAGCGGGGGTTACGAGCAGTACTTC. The V and J genes are TRBV6-5 and TRBJ2-7; the match to TRBD2 covers 12 bases. Trimming removed 0 bases from V and 4 bases from J; junction bases left unmatched: 1. Germline assignment: CDR1 MNHEY and CDR2 SVGAGI. The CDR3 is 15 residues long.

This clone was picked up a small number of times. The chain employs TRBV9 and TRBJ2-7, with TRBD1 matching over 9 bases. J gave up 6 bases and V 0 bases, and 13 bases lay outside the gene matches. The CDR3 covers 17 residues. Germline V gene data show CDR1 as SGDLS and CDR2 as YYNGEE. CDR3 nucleotide sequence: TGTGCCAGCAGCGTAGGAGGGACAGGGCTTCATCTGCGCGAGCAGTACTTC. The encoded protein is CASSVGGTGLHLREQYF.

A single count supports this clone. The CDR3, as DNA: TGCAGCGTGGGGGGGACCTACAATCAGCCCCAGCATTTT. Its protein product is CSVGGTYNQPQHF. This chain uses TRBV29-1 with TRBJ1-5; D may be TRBD1 (5 bases). Germline V gene sequence: CDR1 SQVTM, CDR2 ANQGSEA. This CDR3 comprises 13 residues. V lost 6 bases to trimming and J lost 3 bases, with 12 bases between them.

The rearrangement links TRBV19 to TRBJ2-7, with TRBD1 matching over 8 bases. J was trimmed by 3 bases and V by 5 bases; bases with no gene match: 18. The CDR3 sequence is 18 residues long. Germline V gives CDR1 LNHDA, CDR2 SQIVND (reference sequence). The CDR3 DNA follows: TGTGCCAGTAGTCCAAGCTCCCGGGACAGGCTCCCCGGCTACGAGCAGTACTTC. Its protein product is CASSPSSRDRLPGYEQYF.

The chain links TRBV4-1 to TRBJ1-5; no definite D call. With 1 base removed from V and 3 bases from J, the gap between germline ends came to 10 bases. CDR1 is MGHRA and CDR2 is YSYEKL in the germline V gene. The CDR3 sequence is 15 residues long. This CDR3 is CASSQAGQINQPQHF. The CDR3 nucleotides are TGCGCCAGCAGCCAAGCTGGTCAGATCAATCAGCCCCAGCATTTT.

V gene TRBV30 combines with J gene TRBJ1-2; 8 bases fit TRBD1. Trimming cost V 1 base and J 8 bases; bases outside gene matches: 9. Germline CDR1 is GTSNPN and CDR2 is SVGIG (reference sequence). CDR3 size: 14 residues. This CDR3 reads CAWSDLGRGRGYTF. CDR3 DNA: TGTGCCTGGAGTGACCTGGGCAGGGGGCGAGGCTACACCTTC.

This clone turned up a few times. V usage is TRBV10-2 and J usage is TRBJ2-3; 8 positions match TRBD2. The CDR3 is 15 residues long. Germline V gives CDR1 WSHSY, CDR2 SAAADI. V was pared by 6 bases and J by 2 bases, with 7 bases of the junction left unmatched. CDR3 region: CASRATSGATDTQYF. DNA for the CDR3: TGCGCCAGCAGAGCTACTAGCGGCGCCACAGATACGCAGTATTTT.

The chain combines TRBV19 with TRBJ1-5; D gene ambiguous. Germline-derived CDR1 and CDR2 are LNHDA and SQIVND (reference sequence). Trimming cost V 5 bases and J 6 bases, with 11 bases left between them. The CDR3 length is 13 residues. The DNA of the CDR3 is TGTGCCAGTAGTCCCTCACTCCTTCAGCCCCAGCATTTT. Translated: CASSPSLLQPQHF.

The chain is built from TRBV27 and TRBJ2-5; 7 nucleotides align to TRBD2. The J call may not be correct, given that the DNA end is closer to TRBJ2-7. In germline, CDR1 is MNHEY, CDR2 SMNVEV (reference sequence). The CDR3 runs to 13 residues. This CDR3 is CATSRPGGYEQYF. The CDR3 region has the DNA TGTGCCACTTCTCGGCCGGGGGGCTACGAGCAGTACTTC.